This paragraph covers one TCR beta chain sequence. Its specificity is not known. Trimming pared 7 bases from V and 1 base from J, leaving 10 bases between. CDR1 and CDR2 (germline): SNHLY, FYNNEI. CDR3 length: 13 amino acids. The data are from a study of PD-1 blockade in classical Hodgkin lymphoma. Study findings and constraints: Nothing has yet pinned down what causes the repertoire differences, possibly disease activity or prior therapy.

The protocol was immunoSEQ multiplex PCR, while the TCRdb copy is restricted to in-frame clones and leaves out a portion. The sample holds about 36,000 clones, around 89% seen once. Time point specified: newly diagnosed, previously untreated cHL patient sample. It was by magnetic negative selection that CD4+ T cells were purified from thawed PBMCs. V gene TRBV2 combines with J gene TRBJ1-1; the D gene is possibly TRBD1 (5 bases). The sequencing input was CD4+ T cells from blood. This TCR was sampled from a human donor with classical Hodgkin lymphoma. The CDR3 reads CASNGAGNTEAFF. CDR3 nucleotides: TGTGCCAGCAACGGGGCGGGGAACACTGAAGCTTTCTTT.